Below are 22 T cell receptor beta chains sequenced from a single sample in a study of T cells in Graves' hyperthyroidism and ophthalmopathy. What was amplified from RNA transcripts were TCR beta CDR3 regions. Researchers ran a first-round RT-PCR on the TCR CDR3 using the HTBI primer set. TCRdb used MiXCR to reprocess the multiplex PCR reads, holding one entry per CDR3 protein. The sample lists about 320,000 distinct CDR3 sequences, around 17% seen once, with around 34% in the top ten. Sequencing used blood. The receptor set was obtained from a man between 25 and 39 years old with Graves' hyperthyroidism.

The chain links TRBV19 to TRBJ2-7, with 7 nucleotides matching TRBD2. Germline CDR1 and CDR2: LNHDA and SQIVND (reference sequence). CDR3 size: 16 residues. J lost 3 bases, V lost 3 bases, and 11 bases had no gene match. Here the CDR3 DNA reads TGTGCCAGTAGTATTGGAAGCGGGACCGCGATCTACGAGCAGTACTTC. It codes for CASSIGSGTAIYEQYF.

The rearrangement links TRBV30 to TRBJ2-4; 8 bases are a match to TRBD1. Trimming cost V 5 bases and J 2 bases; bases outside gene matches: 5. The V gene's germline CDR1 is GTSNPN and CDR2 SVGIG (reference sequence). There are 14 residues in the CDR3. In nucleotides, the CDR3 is TGTGCCTGGGCGCAGGGGGCGCCCAAAAACATTCAGTACTTC. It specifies CAWAQGAPKNIQYF.

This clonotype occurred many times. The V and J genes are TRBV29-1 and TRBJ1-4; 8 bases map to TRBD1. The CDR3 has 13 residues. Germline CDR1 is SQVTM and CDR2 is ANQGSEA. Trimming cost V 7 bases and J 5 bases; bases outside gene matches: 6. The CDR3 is CSALQGENEKLFF. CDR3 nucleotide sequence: TGCAGCGCCCTACAGGGGGAGAATGAAAAACTGTTTTTT.

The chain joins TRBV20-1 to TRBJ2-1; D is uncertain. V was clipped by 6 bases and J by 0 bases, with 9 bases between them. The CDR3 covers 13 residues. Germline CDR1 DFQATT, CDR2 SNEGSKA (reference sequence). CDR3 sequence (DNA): TGCAGTGCATTCGAGAGCTCCTACAATGAGCAGTTCTTC. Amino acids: CSAFESSYNEQFF.

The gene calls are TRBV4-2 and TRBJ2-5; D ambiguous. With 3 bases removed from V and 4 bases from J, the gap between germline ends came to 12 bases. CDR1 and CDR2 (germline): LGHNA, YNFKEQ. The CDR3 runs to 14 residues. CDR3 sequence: CASSQYRGTETQYF. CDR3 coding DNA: TGTGCCAGCAGCCAGTACCGCGGTACAGAGACCCAGTACTTC.

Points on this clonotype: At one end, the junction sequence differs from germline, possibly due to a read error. Here the CDR3 DNA reads TGTGCCGGCAGCGAGAGACAGGGGATGAACACTGAAGCTTTCTTT. It is translated as CAGSERQGMNTEAFF. The chain recombines TRBV5-5 with TRBJ1-1; TRBD1 matches at 8 bases. Germline V CDR1 and CDR2: SGHKS, YYEKEE (reference sequence). The CDR3 is 15 residues long.

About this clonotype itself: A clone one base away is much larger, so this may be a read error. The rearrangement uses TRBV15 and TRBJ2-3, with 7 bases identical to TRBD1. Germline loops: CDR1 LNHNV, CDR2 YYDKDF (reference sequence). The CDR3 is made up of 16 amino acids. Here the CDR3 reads CVTSTGWGQFTDTQYF. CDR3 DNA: TGTGTCACCAGCACCGGGTGGGGACAGTTCACAGATACGCAGTATTTT. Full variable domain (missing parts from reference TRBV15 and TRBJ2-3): DAMVIQNPRYQVTQFGKPVTLSCSQTLNHNVMYWYQQKSSQAPKLLFHYYDKDFNNEADTPDNFQSRRPNTSFCFLDIRSPGLGDTAMYLCVTSTGWGQFTDTQYFGPGTRLTVL.

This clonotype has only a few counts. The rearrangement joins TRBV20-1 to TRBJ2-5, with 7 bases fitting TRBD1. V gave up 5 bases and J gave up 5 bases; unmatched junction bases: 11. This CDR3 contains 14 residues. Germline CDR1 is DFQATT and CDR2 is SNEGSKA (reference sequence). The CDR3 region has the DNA TGCAGTGCTGGGGCCAACAGGGGAAAGGAGACCCAGTACTTC. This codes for CSAGANRGKETQYF.

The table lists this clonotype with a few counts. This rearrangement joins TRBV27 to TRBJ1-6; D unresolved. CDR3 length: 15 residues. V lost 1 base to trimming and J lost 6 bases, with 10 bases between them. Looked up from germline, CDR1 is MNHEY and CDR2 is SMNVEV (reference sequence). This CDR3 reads CASSLYGGVNSPLHF. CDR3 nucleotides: TGTGCCAGCAGTTTATACGGAGGAGTTAATTCACCCCTCCACTTT.

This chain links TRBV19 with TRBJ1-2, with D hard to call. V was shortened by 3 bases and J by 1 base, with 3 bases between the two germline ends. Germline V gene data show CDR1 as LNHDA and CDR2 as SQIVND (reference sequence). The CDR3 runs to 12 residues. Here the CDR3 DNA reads TGTGCCAGTAGTATGATTAACTATGGCTACACCTTC. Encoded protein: CASSMINYGYTF. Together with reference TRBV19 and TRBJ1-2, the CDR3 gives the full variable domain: DGGITQSPKYLFRKEGQNVTLSCEQNLNHDAMYWYRQDPGQGLRLIYYSQIVNDFQKGDIAEGYSVSREKKESFPLTVTSAQKNPTAFYLCASSMINYGYTFGSGTRLTVV.

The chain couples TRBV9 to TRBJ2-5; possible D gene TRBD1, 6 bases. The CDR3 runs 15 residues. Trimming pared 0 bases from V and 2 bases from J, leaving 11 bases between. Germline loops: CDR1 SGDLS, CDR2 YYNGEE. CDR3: CASSVEGQQQETQYF. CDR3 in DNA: TGTGCCAGCAGCGTAGAAGGACAGCAACAAGAGACCCAGTACTTC.

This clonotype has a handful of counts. CDR3 sequence reads: CASSVVGYSDTQYF. In nucleotides, the CDR3 is TGTGCCAGCAGCGTAGTGGGGTATTCAGATACGCAGTATTTT. The chain has TRBV9 and TRBJ2-3; no definite D call. Trimming removed 0 bases from V and 4 bases from J, with 9 bases in between. Germline V gives CDR1 SGDLS, CDR2 YYNGEE. CDR3 size: 14 residues.

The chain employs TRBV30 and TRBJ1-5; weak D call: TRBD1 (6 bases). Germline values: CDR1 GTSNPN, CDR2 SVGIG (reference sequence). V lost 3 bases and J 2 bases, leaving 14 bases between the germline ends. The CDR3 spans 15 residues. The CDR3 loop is CAWSDKQGGNQPQHF. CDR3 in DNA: TGTGCCTGGAGCGATAAACAGGGCGGCAATCAGCCCCAGCATTTT.

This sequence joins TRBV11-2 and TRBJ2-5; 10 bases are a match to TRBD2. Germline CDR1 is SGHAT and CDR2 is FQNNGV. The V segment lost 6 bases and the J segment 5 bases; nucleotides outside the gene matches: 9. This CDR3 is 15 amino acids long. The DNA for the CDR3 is TGTGCCAGCAGATACGGACTAGCGGTTCTCGAGACCCAGTACTTC. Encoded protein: CASRYGLAVLETQYF.

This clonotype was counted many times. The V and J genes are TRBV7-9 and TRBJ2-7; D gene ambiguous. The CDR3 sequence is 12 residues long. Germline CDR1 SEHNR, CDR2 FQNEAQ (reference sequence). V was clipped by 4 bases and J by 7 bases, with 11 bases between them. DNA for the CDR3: TGTGCCAGCAGCTCCGACCGTGGGGAGCAGTACTTC. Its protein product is CASSSDRGEQYF.

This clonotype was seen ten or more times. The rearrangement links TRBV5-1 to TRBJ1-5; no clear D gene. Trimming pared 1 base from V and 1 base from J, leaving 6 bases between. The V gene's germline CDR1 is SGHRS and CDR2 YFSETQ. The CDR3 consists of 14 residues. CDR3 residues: CASSLRTSNQPQHF. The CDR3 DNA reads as TGCGCCAGCAGCTTGCGAACGAGCAATCAGCCCCAGCATTTT.

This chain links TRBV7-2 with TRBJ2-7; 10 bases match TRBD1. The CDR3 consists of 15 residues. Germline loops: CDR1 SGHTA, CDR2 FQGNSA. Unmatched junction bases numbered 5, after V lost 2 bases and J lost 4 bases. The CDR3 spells CASSLRRQGAYEQYF. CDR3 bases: TGTGCCAGCAGCTTAAGGCGACAGGGGGCGTACGAGCAGTACTTC.

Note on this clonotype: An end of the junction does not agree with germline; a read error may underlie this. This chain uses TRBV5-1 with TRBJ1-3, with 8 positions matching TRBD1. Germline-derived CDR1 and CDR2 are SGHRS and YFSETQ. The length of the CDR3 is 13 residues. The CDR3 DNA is TGCGCCAGCAGCACCGGACAGGGTAACACCATATCTTTT. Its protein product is CASSTGQGNTISF.

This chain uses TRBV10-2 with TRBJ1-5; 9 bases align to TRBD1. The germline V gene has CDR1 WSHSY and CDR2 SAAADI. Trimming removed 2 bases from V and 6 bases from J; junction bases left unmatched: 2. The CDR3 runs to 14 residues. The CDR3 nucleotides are TGCGCCAGCAGTGAGACAGGGGGCGGTCAGCCCCAGCATTTT. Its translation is CASSETGGGQPQHF.

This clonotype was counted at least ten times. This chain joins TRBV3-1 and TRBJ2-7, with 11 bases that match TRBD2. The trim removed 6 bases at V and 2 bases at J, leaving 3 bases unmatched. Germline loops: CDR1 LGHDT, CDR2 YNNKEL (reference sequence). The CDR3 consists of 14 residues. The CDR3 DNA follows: TGTGCCAGCAGAAGGACTAGCGGGCCCTACGAGCAGTACTTC. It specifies CASRRTSGPYEQYF.

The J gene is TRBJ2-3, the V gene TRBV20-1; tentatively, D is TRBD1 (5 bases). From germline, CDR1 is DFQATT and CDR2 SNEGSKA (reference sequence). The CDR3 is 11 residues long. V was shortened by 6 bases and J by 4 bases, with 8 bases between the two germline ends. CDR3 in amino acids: CSAPRADTQYF. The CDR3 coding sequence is TGCAGTGCCCCCAGGGCAGATACGCAGTATTTT.

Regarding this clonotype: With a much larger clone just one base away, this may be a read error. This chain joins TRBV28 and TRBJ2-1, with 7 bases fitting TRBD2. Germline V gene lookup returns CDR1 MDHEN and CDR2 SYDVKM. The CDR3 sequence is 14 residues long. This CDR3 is CASSFAGVYSEQFF. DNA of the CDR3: TGTGCCAGCAGTTTTGCGGGAGTCTACAGTGAGCAGTTCTTC.